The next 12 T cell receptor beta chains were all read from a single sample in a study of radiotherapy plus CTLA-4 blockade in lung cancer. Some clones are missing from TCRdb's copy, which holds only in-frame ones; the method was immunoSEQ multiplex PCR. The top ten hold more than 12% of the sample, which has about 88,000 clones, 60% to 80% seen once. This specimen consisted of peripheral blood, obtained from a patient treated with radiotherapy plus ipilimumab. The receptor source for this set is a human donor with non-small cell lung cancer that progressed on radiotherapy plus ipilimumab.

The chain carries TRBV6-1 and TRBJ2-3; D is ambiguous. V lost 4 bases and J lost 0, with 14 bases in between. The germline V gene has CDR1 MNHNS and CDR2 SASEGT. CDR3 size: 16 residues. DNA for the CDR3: TGTGCCAGCAGTGGTAAGGGCTTCTCTAGCACAGATACGCAGTATTTT. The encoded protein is CASSGKGFSSTDTQYF.

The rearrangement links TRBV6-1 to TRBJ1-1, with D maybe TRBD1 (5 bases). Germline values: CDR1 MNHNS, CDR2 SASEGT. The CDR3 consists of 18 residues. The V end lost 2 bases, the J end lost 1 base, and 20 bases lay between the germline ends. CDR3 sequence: CASSERDGRTRGNTEAFF. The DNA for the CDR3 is TGTGCCAGCAGTGAACGGGACGGGAGAACTCGTGGGAACACTGAAGCTTTCTTT.

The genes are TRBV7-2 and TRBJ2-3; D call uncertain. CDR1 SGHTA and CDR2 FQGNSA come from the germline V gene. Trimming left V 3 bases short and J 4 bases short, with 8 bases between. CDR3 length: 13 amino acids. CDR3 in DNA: TGTGCCAGCAGCTTCAGCCTGGCAGATACGCAGTATTTT. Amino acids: CASSFSLADTQYF.

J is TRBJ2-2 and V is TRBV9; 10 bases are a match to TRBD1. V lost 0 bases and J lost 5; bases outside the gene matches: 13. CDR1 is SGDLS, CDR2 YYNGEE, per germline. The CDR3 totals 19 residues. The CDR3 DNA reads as TGTGCCAGCAGCGTAGAAGGGTACGCGGGACAGGGGAGGACCGGGGAGCTGTTTTTT. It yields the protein CASSVEGYAGQGRTGELFF.

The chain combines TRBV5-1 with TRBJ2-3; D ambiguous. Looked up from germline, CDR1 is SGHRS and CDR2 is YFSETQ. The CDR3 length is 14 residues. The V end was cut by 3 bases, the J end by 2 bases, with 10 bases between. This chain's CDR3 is CASSYRTLTDTQYF. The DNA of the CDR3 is TGCGCCAGCAGCTACCGGACCCTCACAGATACGCAGTATTTT.

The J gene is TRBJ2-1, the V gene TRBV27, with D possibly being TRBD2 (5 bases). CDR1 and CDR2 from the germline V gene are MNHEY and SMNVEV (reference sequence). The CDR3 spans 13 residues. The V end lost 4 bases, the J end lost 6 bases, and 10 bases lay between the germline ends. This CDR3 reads CASSWYEGNEQFF. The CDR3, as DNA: TGTGCCAGCAGTTGGTACGAGGGCAATGAGCAGTTCTTC.

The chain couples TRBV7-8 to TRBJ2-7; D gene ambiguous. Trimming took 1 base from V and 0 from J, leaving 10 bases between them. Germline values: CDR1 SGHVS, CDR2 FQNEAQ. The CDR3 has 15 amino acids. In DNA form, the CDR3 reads TGTGCCAGCAGCTTAGGAGGTGAAGGCTCCTACGAGCAGTACTTC. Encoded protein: CASSLGGEGSYEQYF.

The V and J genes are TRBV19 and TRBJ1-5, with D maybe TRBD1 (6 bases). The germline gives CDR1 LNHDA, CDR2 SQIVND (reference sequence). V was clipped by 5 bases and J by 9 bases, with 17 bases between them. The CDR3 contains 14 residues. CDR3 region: CASSFDRRILPQHF. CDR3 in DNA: TGTGCCAGTAGTTTCGACAGGAGAATCTTGCCCCAGCATTTT.

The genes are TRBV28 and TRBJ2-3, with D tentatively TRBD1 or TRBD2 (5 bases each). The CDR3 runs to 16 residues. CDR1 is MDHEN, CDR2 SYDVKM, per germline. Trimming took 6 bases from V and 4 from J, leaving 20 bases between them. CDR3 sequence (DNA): TGTGCCAGCAGGACCCCTCAGGGAAGAGGGGCAGATACGCAGTATTTT. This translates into CASRTPQGRGADTQYF.

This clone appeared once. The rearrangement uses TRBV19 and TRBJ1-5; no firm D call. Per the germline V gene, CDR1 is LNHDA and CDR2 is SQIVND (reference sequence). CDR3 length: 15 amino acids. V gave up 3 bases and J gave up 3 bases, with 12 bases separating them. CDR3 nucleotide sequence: TGTGCCAGTAGTATGAGGCACAACTACAATCAGCCCCAGCATTTT. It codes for CASSMRHNYNQPQHF.

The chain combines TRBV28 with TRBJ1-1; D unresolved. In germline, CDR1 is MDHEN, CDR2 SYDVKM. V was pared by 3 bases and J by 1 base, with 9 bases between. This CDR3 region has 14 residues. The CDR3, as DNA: TGTGCCAGCAGTTTGGCACCCCGGAACACTGAAGCTTTCTTT. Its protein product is CASSLAPRNTEAFF. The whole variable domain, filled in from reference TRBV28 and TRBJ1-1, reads DVKVTQSSRYLVKRTGEKVFLECVQDMDHENMFWYRQDPGLGLRLIYFSYDVKMKEKGDIPEGYSVSREKKERFSLILESASTNQTSMYLCASSLAPRNTEAFFGQGTRLTVV.

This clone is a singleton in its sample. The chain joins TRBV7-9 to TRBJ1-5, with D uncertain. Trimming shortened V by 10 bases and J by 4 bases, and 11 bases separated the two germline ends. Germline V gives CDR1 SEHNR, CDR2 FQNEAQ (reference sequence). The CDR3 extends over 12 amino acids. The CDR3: CATGPGNQPQHF. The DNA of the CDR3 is TGTGCCACTGGGCCGGGAAATCAGCCCCAGCATTTT.